Following are 22 T cell receptor beta chains from one sample sequenced in a study of blood T cell repertoires in COVID-19. The repertoire was sequenced with immunoSEQ multiplex PCR; TCRdb's copy has only in-frame clones and lacks some. Among 150,000 to 200,000 clones listed, around 81% were seen once. Sequencing input: peripheral blood. The receptors shown here come from a man aged 55 to 70 with active or convalescent COVID-19.

CDR3: CASSDDRGNQPQHF. The CDR3 DNA reads TGTGCCAGCAGCGACGACAGGGGCAATCAGCCCCAGCATTTT. The chain employs TRBV7-2 and TRBJ1-5, with TRBD1 identical over 7 bases. The CDR3 extends over 14 amino acids. With V trimmed by 5 bases and J by 2 bases, 3 bases remained unmatched. From germline, CDR1 is SGHTA and CDR2 FQGNSA.

CDR3 loop: CASRPGLAGEQFF. The CDR3 DNA follows: TGTGCCAGCAGACCGGGACTAGCAGGTGAGCAGTTCTTC. The chain uses TRBV12-3 or TRBV12-4 and TRBJ2-1, with TRBD2 matching 9 bases. V lost 6 bases to trimming and J lost 9 bases; unmatched junction nucleotides: 6. The CDR3 totals 13 residues.

The chain combines TRBV24-1 with TRBJ2-2, with D possibly matching TRBD1 (5 bases). The germline CDR1 and CDR2 sequences are KGHDR and SFDVKD. The CDR3 sequence is 17 residues long. V dropped 0 bases and J dropped 2 bases, with 12 bases sitting between them. The CDR3 loop reads CATSDLVQGGNTGELFF. DNA for the CDR3: TGTGCCACCAGTGATTTGGTGCAGGGTGGTAACACCGGGGAGCTGTTTTTT.

The chain recombines TRBV18 with TRBJ1-4, with 9 bases identical to TRBD1. From germline, CDR1 is KGHSH and CDR2 LQKENI. The CDR3 loop spans 16 amino acids. The V and J ends lost 8 bases and 2 bases, in that order; junction bases with no gene match: 9. The CDR3 loop is CASRDHRGLTNEKLFF. The CDR3 DNA follows: TGTGCCAGCCGGGACCACAGGGGGCTGACTAATGAAAAACTGTTTTTT. Full variable domain (remainder filled in from reference TRBV18 and TRBJ1-4): NAGVMQNPRHLVRRRGQEARLRCSPMKGHSHVYWYRQLPEEGLKFMVYLQKENIIDESGMPKERFSAEFPKEGPSILRIQQVVRGDSAAYFCASRDHRGLTNEKLFFGSGTQLSVL.

The CDR3, as DNA: TGTGCCAGCAGGGGACTAGGTCTGGCGACCCAGTACTTC. Its translation: CASRGLGLATQYF. The V call is TRBV2, the J call TRBJ2-5; TRBD2 aligns across 8 bases. CDR1 is SNHLY, CDR2 FYNNEI, per germline. This CDR3 is built from 13 residues. Unmatched junction bases numbered 7, after V lost 6 bases and J lost 7 bases. The entire variable domain, with the rest obtained from reference TRBV2 and TRBJ2-5, is as follows: EPEVTQTPSHQVTQMGQEVILRCVPISNHLYFYWYRQILGQKVEFLVSFYNNEISEKSEIFDDQFSVERPDGSNFTLKIRSTKLEDSAMYFCASRGLGLATQYFGPGTRLLVL.

V usage is TRBV5-4 and J usage is TRBJ2-7; 9 bases match TRBD1. The CDR3 extends over 14 amino acids. Germline V CDR1 and CDR2: SGHNT, YYREEE (reference sequence). With 4 bases clipped from V and 5 bases from J, the junction kept 7 bases outside the gene matches. CDR3 sequence: CASSRGQGINEQYF. The CDR3 DNA is TGTGCCAGCAGCCGGGGACAGGGTATCAACGAGCAGTACTTC. Drawing the rest from reference TRBV5-4 and TRBJ2-7, the complete variable domain is ETGVTQSPTHLIKTRGQQVTLRCSSQSGHNTVSWYQQALGQGPQFIFQYYREEENGRGNFPPRFSGLQFPNYSSELNVNALELDDSALYLCASSRGQGINEQYFGPGTRLTVT.

The chain joins TRBV9 to TRBJ2-5; a possible D gene is TRBD1 (5 bases). The V and J ends lost 0 bases and 2 bases respectively, with 11 bases between them. The CDR3 contains 15 residues. Looked up from germline, CDR1 is SGDLS and CDR2 is YYNGEE. DNA of the CDR3: TGTGCCAGCAGCGTAGAGTCAGGGCGACAAGAGACCCAGTACTTC. Its protein product is CASSVESGRQETQYF.

This chain uses TRBV5-4 with TRBJ1-3, with unresolved D. This CDR3 spans 15 amino acids. V was trimmed by 1 base and J by 0 bases, leaving 8 bases between them. CDR1 SGHNT and CDR2 YYREEE come from the germline V gene (reference sequence). CDR3 bases: TGTGCCAGCAGCTTGAACAGAGCCTCTGGAAACACCATATATTTT. It codes for CASSLNRASGNTIYF.

This clone was observed once. V usage is TRBV2 and J usage is TRBJ1-5, with 7 bases that match TRBD1. Germline V lookup: CDR1 SNHLY, CDR2 FYNNEI. The CDR3 runs 17 residues. With V trimmed by 3 bases and J by 2 bases, 10 bases remained unmatched. The CDR3 here is CASSEGAFGQGNQPQHF. Here the CDR3 DNA reads TGTGCCAGCAGTGAGGGAGCGTTTGGACAGGGCAATCAGCCCCAGCATTTT. The entire variable domain, with the rest obtained from reference TRBV2 and TRBJ1-5, is as follows: EPEVTQTPSHQVTQMGQEVILRCVPISNHLYFYWYRQILGQKVEFLVSFYNNEISEKSEIFDDQFSVERPDGSNFTLKIRSTKLEDSAMYFCASSEGAFGQGNQPQHFGDGTRLSIL.

The rearrangement uses TRBV12-3 or TRBV12-4 and TRBJ1-5; no firm D call. CDR3 length: 12 residues. V was clipped by 6 bases and J by 5 bases, with 8 bases between them. In nucleotides, the CDR3 is TGTGCCAGCAGCCCGGGAGATCAGCCCCAGCATTTT. This gives the protein CASSPGDQPQHF.

CDR3 protein: CASSRQGSWTEAFF. The CDR3 DNA reads as TGTGCCAGCAGCAGACAGGGTTCTTGGACTGAAGCTTTCTTT. V is TRBV14 and J is TRBJ1-1; 7 bases are a match to TRBD1. Trimming cost V 5 bases and J 5 bases; bases outside gene matches: 8. Germline V gives CDR1 SGHDN, CDR2 FVKESK. CDR3 length: 14 residues. Complete variable domain (other parts from reference TRBV14 and TRBJ1-1): EAGVTQFPSHSVIEKGQTVTLRCDPISGHDNLYWYRRVMGKEIKFLLHFVKESKQDESGMPNNRFLAERTGGTYSTLKVQPAELEDSGVYFCASSRQGSWTEAFFGQGTRLTVV.

This clone appeared many times. The chain is built from TRBV24-1 and TRBJ2-5, with TRBD1 identical over 8 bases. The CDR3 is 12 amino acids. CDR1 is KGHDR and CDR2 is SFDVKD in the germline V gene. V lost 7 bases, J lost 3 bases, and 0 bases stayed unmatched. The CDR3, as DNA: TGTGCCACCAGGGACAGGGAAGAGACCCAGTACTTC. Its protein product is CATRDREETQYF.

This clone has a handful of counts. The rearrangement uses TRBV28 and TRBJ1-2; 7 bases match TRBD1. Germline V gene sequence: CDR1 MDHEN, CDR2 SYDVKM. With 4 bases clipped from V and 7 bases from J, the junction kept 6 bases outside the gene matches. The CDR3 is 13 amino acids. CDR3 residues: CASSYAYRGGYTF. CDR3 sequence (DNA): TGTGCCAGCAGTTACGCCTACAGGGGTGGCTACACCTTC.

This sequence joins TRBV7-9 and TRBJ1-1; 9 bases agree with TRBD1. Germline V gives CDR1 SEHNR, CDR2 FQNEAQ (reference sequence). This CDR3 has 17 amino acids. The V and J ends lost 5 bases and 0 bases, in that order; junction bases with no gene match: 10. The CDR3 sequence is CASSPGQGKVMNTEAFF. The DNA of the CDR3 is TGTGCCAGCAGCCCGGGACAGGGAAAAGTCATGAACACTGAAGCTTTCTTT.

V and J are TRBV25-1 and TRBJ1-6, with D maybe TRBD1 (6 bases). The CDR3 extends over 15 amino acids. Germline CDR1 MGHDK, CDR2 SYGVNS. The V end was cut by 1 base, the J end by 10 bases, with 14 bases between. The CDR3 bases are TGTGCCAGCAGTGAATCCTTAGGGGGTGGGTCACCCCTCCACTTT. Translating it yields CASSESLGGGSPLHF.

The J gene is TRBJ2-5, the V gene TRBV2; 14 positions agree with TRBD2. With 4 bases clipped from V and 4 bases from J, the junction kept 8 bases outside the gene matches. The CDR3 is 17 amino acids. In germline, CDR1 is SNHLY, CDR2 FYNNEI. This CDR3 is CASSGGLAGGFGETQYF. The CDR3 bases are TGTGCCAGCAGTGGTGGACTAGCGGGGGGTTTTGGAGAGACCCAGTACTTC.

The rearrangement joins TRBV6-6 to TRBJ1-2, with a possible D match to TRBD1 (6 bases). The germline CDR1 and CDR2 sequences are MNHNY and SVGAGI (reference sequence). CDR3 length: 11 amino acids. V was clipped by 10 bases and J by 4 bases, with 10 bases between them. The CDR3 sequence is CATTDSYGYTF. The CDR3, as DNA: TGTGCCACTACGGACAGCTATGGCTACACCTTC.

Here the CDR3 DNA reads TGTGCCAGCAGTGGCTCCAGGGGGGACTATGGCTACACCTTC. This codes for CASSGSRGDYGYTF. The J gene is TRBJ1-2, the V gene TRBV2; TRBD1 matches at 7 bases. The CDR3 is 14 residues long. The germline gives CDR1 SNHLY, CDR2 FYNNEI. V trimming: 4 bases; J trimming: 3 bases; junction bases outside the gene matches: 5. Combining the CDR3 with reference TRBV2 and TRBJ1-2 gives the whole variable domain EPEVTQTPSHQVTQMGQEVILRCVPISNHLYFYWYRQILGQKVEFLVSFYNNEISEKSEIFDDQFSVERPDGSNFTLKIRSTKLEDSAMYFCASSGSRGDYGYTFGSGTRLTVV.

This clone was observed a few times. This CDR3 is CASARTGGPQETQYF. The DNA for the CDR3 is TGTGCCAGCGCAAGGACAGGGGGCCCACAAGAGACCCAGTACTTC. The genes are TRBV3-1 (or the pseudogene TRBV3-2) and TRBJ2-5; 11 bases match TRBD1. The trim removed 8 bases at V and 2 bases at J, leaving 7 bases unmatched. This CDR3 is built from 15 residues. The germline CDR1 and CDR2 sequences are LGHDT and YNNKEL (reference sequence).

This clone has more than one count but fewer than ten. The chain combines TRBV6-5 with TRBJ1-2; TRBD1 aligns across 7 bases. This CDR3 has 14 amino acids. CDR1 is MNHEY and CDR2 is SVGAGI in the germline V gene. The V gene end was trimmed by 7 bases and the J gene end by 0 bases; junction bases not matched to a gene: 5. The CDR3 bases are TGTGCCAGCACCCAGGGGGTAGCTAACTATGGCTACACCTTC. This translates into CASTQGVANYGYTF.

CDR3 DNA: TGTGCCACCAGTGATGGGGGGGGGCCCGACGAAGCTTTCTTT. Its protein product is CATSDGGGPDEAFF. This chain connects TRBV24-1 to TRBJ1-1, with D tentatively TRBD1 (6 bases). The length of the CDR3 is 14 residues. Trimming shortened V by 3 bases and J by 8 bases, and 15 bases separated the two germline ends. Per germline, CDR1 KGHDR and CDR2 SFDVKD.

CDR3 residues: CASSLPRAGEDTQYF. CDR3 coding DNA: TGTGCCAGCAGCTTGCCCCGAGCGGGAGAAGATACGCAGTATTTT. The chain links TRBV5-4 to TRBJ2-3; 8 bases are shared with TRBD2. The V gene end was trimmed by 1 base and the J gene end by 5 bases; junction bases not matched to a gene: 6. Germline V gene sequence: CDR1 SGHNT, CDR2 YYREEE (reference sequence). The CDR3 runs 15 residues.